These T cell receptor beta chains were read from a single sample in a study of identical twins. TCRdb re-called the 5' RACE reads through MiXCR, storing one row per CDR3 protein. The sample has 1.5 million or so distinct CDR3 sequences, more than 30% seen once. The sample was cord blood. The receptors here all came from a newborn girl in good health. The CDR3 runs from the conserved cysteine through the conserved F or W. Fields, in order: J gene, CDR3 length, V gene, CDR3 protein.

>TRBJ2-1|14|TRBV20-1
CSAPGLPVGNEQFF
>TRBJ2-1|15|TRBV5-1
CASSPGTSGGAVQFF
>TRBJ2-1|12|TRBV10-2
CASSESVLGQFF
>TRBJ2-7|15|TRBV13
CASSFGTREIGEQYF
>TRBJ2-7|12|TRBV6-1
CTTNARGYEQYF
>TRBJ2-7|14|TRBV5-8
CASSSQFVAREQYF
>TRBJ2-1|12|TRBV15
CATSRELGAEFF
>TRBJ2-7|17|TRBV27
CASSLKLFRDRGDEQYF
>TRBJ1-5|16|TRBV27
CASRHLGAVSNQPQHF
>TRBJ2-7|17|TRBV6-1
CASMALAGKTGFDEQYF
>TRBJ2-7|12|TRBV11-2
CASSELYNEQYF
>TRBJ2-3|16|TRBV9
CASSVVSSVNTDTQYF
>TRBJ2-3|16|TRBV7-2
CASSLADGSPGYTQYF
>TRBJ1-2|12|TRBV29-1
CSVATRDYGYTF
>TRBJ2-1|12|TRBV5-1
CASSFRGREQFF
>TRBJ2-1|17|TRBV28
CASSLGFRGKAYNEQFF
>TRBJ2-7|16|TRBV28
CASSPRGLAGAYEQYF
>TRBJ1-1|16|TRBV7-9
CASSLPLGTGHTEAFF
>TRBJ1-1|15|TRBV25-1
CASSEYRGENTEAFF